These 32 T cell receptor beta chains originate from one sample sequenced in a study of T cells in women clearing cervical HPV infection. The data were produced by immunoSEQ multiplex PCR, yet TCRdb's version contains in-frame clones alone and is incomplete. The repertoire table contains 20,000 to 25,000 clones. The sample was blood buffy coat. The receptor set was obtained from a woman aged 18 to 75 with a cervical HPV16 infection that either progressed to CIN3+ or cleared (not recorded which).

As concerns this clone: The sequence runs out 3 residues before the end of the CDR3; the remainder is reconstructed from the germline J gene. The chain is built from TRBV5-8 and TRBJ2-5; TRBD1 might be the D (5 bases). The CDR3 length is 13 residues. Trimming shortened V by 4 bases and J by 2 bases, and 9 bases separated the two germline ends. Germline values: CDR1 SGHTS, CDR2 YDEGEE. The CDR3 DNA, read in part, is TGTGCCAGCAGCGGACAAGTTCAAGAGACC. As protein: CASSGQVQET. The complete CDR3 reads CASSGQVQETQYF.

In the case of this clone: The CDR3 end lies 3 residues beyond the end of the read and is filled in from the germline J gene. The chain is built from TRBV7-9 and TRBJ1-4; D may be TRBD1 (6 bases). The CDR3 extends over 14 amino acids. V was trimmed by 1 base and J by 8 bases, leaving 11 bases between them. Germline CDR1 SEHNR, CDR2 FQNEAQ (reference sequence). The sequenced CDR3 bases are TGTGCCAGCAGCTTAGGTGCAGGGGAGGAAAAA. Amino acid sequence: CASSLGAGEEK. The whole CDR3 protein reads CASSLGAGEEKLFF.

CDR3 DNA, as far as it was read: TGTGCCAGCAGCTCTGGACAGGGACCCTATGGC. It specifies CASSSGQGPYG. The full CDR3 protein is CASSSGQGPYGYTF. This chain joins TRBV7-2 and TRBJ1-2; 8 bases match TRBD1. The CDR3 goes on 3 residues after the read ends, and that part is filled in from the germline J gene. CDR1 is SGHTA and CDR2 is FQGNSA in the germline V gene. This CDR3 is 14 amino acids long. Unmatched junction bases numbered 5, after V lost 4 bases and J lost 4 bases.

As for this clone: The read halts 3 residues ahead of the CDR3 end, with the missing end drawn from the germline J gene. The chain joins TRBV20-1 to TRBJ2-1, with 11 nucleotides matching TRBD2. This CDR3 region has 16 residues. Germline lookup yields CDR1 DFQATT and CDR2 SNEGSKA (reference sequence). J was trimmed by 7 bases and V by 3 bases; bases with no gene match: 11. CDR3 DNA (partial): TGCAGTGCTAGCCTCGTTAGCGGGAGGGCCAGAAATGAG. Amino acids: CSASLVSGRARNE. In full, the CDR3 is CSASLVSGRARNEQFF.

Concerning this clone: The read falls 3 residues short of the CDR3 end, and the missing part is taken from the germline J gene. This chain joins TRBV19 and TRBJ2-2; D remains ambiguous. From germline, CDR1 is LNHDA and CDR2 SQIVND (reference sequence). This CDR3 region has 13 residues. V was pared by 3 bases and J by 5 bases, with 7 bases between. CDR3 amino acids: CASSIGLTGELFF. The DNA read from the CDR3 is TGTGCCAGTAGTATTGGGCTAACCGGGGAG.

A note on this clone: The DNA ends 3 residues before the CDR3 does, and the rest of the CDR3 is filled in from the germline J gene. The chain has TRBV28 and TRBJ2-6, with TRBD1 matching over 7 bases. This CDR3 is 15 amino acids long. The germline CDR1 and CDR2 sequences are MDHEN and SYDVKM. J gave up 2 bases and V 6 bases, and 4 bases lay outside the gene matches. The CDR3: CASSLTGAGANVLTF. CDR3 DNA, as far as it was read: TGTGCCAGCAGCCTCACAGGGGCTGGGGCCAACGTC.

Worth noting for this clone: The read ends 3 residues before the CDR3 terminus; that terminus is restored from the germline J gene. This sequence joins TRBV6-1 and TRBJ2-1, with D perhaps TRBD2 (5 bases). V shed 4 bases and J shed 0 bases, with 13 bases lying between them. CDR3 size: 16 residues. Looked up from germline, CDR1 is MNHNS and CDR2 is SASEGT. The CDR3 DNA, read in part, is TGTGCCAGCAGTGGGGTAGCGCTCGGCTCCTACAATGAG. The encoded protein is CASSGVALGSYNE. The full CDR3 sequence reads CASSGVALGSYNEQFF.

Note on this clone: The CDR3 extends 3 residues past the end of the read, so its final part is completed from the germline J gene. The chain couples TRBV11-3 to TRBJ2-3, with D unresolved. With 3 bases removed from V and 0 bases from J, the gap between germline ends came to 4 bases. Germline CDR1 reads SGHNT; CDR2 reads YENEEA. The CDR3 length is 13 residues. CDR3: CASSFMSTDTQYF. CDR3 bases read: TGTGCCAGCAGCTTTATGAGCACAGATACG.

For this clone: The CDR3 goes on 3 residues after the read ends, and that part is filled in from the germline J gene. This chain joins TRBV19 and TRBJ1-1, with 7 bases lining up with TRBD1. Unmatched junction bases numbered 8, after V lost 9 bases and J lost 4 bases. Germline V lookup: CDR1 LNHDA, CDR2 SQIVND (reference sequence). CDR3 length equals 13 residues. CDR3 residues: CASKDRAGTEAFF. The sequenced CDR3 bases are TGTGCCAGCAAAGACAGGGCGGGCACTGAA.

CDR3 protein: CSARWGGEKLFF. The part of the CDR3 DNA that was read is TGCAGTGCTAGATGGGGGGGAGAAAAA. The chain employs TRBV20-1 and TRBJ1-4; possible D gene TRBD1, 5 bases. From the germline J gene comes the end of the CDR3, since the read stops 3 residues before it. The CDR3 runs to 12 residues. V was trimmed by 2 bases and J by 8 bases, leaving 9 bases between them. CDR1 DFQATT and CDR2 SNEGSKA come from the germline V gene (reference sequence).

Notes on this clone: Sequencing ends 3 residues short of the CDR3 end; the germline J gene provides the rest. The chain joins TRBV7-9 to TRBJ1-5, with 9 bases fitting TRBD1. The CDR3 contains 14 residues. Unmatched junction bases numbered 2, after V lost 3 bases and J lost 5 bases. Per germline, CDR1 SEHNR and CDR2 FQNEAQ (reference sequence). CDR3 residues: CASSLGQGYQPQHF. Incomplete CDR3 DNA: TGTGCCAGCAGCTTGGGACAGGGCTATCAGCCC.

On this clone itself: The read terminates 3 residues ahead of where the CDR3 ends, so the germline J gene completes it. The chain joins TRBV5-6 to TRBJ2-3; weak D call: TRBD1 (5 bases). Trimming left V 1 base short and J 1 base short, with 10 bases between. The CDR3 covers 15 residues. From germline, CDR1 is SGHDT and CDR2 YYEEEE. CDR3 loop: CASSLSRVRTDTQYF. Incomplete CDR3 DNA: TGTGCCAGCAGCTTGTCCAGGGTACGCACAGATACG.

In regard to this clone: Read sequence stops 3 residues before the CDR3 end, and the germline J gene provides the missing end. This sequence joins TRBV20-1 and TRBJ2-1, with 8 bases lining up with TRBD2. This CDR3 is 17 amino acids long. The V gene's germline CDR1 is DFQATT and CDR2 SNEGSKA (reference sequence). V lost 3 bases to trimming and J lost 8 bases; unmatched junction nucleotides: 18. The sequenced part of the CDR3 DNA is TGCAGTGCTAGTCCCTCGAGGGCGGGAGGAGTCTTTGATGAG. It yields the protein CSASPSRAGGVFDE. The CDR3 reads in full as CSASPSRAGGVFDEQFF.

Notes on this clone: Read sequence stops 3 residues before the CDR3 end, and the germline J gene provides the missing end. The V gene is TRBV28, the J gene TRBJ1-1; D is possibly TRBD1 (6 bases). Germline-derived CDR1 and CDR2 are MDHEN and SYDVKM. The CDR3 covers 15 residues. V was pared by 6 bases and J by 1 base, with 15 bases between. The CDR3 here is CASRTRGGPNTEAFF. CDR3 DNA (partial): TGTGCCAGCAGAACTAGAGGGGGACCGAACACTGAA.

About this clone: With the read ending 3 residues before the CDR3 end, the germline J gene is used to fill in that end. This chain links TRBV30 with TRBJ1-1; D is undetermined. This CDR3 is built from 14 residues. The V end was cut by 4 bases, the J end by 0 bases, with 12 bases between. Per germline, CDR1 GTSNPN and CDR2 SVGIG (reference sequence). The CDR3 sequence: CAWNHLQVNTEAFF. CDR3 DNA (partial): TGTGCCTGGAATCACCTCCAGGTGAACACTGAA.

With regard to this clone: The read terminates 3 residues ahead of where the CDR3 ends, so the germline J gene completes it. The chain is built from TRBV5-1 and TRBJ2-7, with a tentative D call TRBD2 (6 bases). Trimming stripped 4 bases from V and 3 bases from J, with 11 bases between. The CDR3 is 13 residues long. From germline, CDR1 is SGHRS and CDR2 YFSETQ. The CDR3 DNA, read in part, is TGCGCCAGCAGCCAGGGACTTGGCTACGAG. It specifies CASSQGLGYE. The entire CDR3 sequence reads CASSQGLGYEQYF. Using reference TRBV5-1 and TRBJ2-7 for the parts outside the CDR3, the full variable domain is KAGVTQTPRYLIKTRGQQVTLSCSPISGHRSVSWYQQTPGQGLQFLFEYFSETQRNKGNFPGRFSGRQFSNSRSEMNVSTLELGDSALYLCASSQGLGYEQYFGPGTRLTVT.

On this clone: Sequencing ends 3 residues short of the CDR3 end; the germline J gene provides the rest. This chain uses TRBV13 with TRBJ2-4, with 8 bases that match TRBD2. The CDR3 covers 13 residues. Germline V gene lookup returns CDR1 PRHDT and CDR2 FYEKMQ (reference sequence). The CDR3 region is CASSSGGPSDQYF. The CDR3 bases that were read are TGTGCCAGCAGCTCGGGGGGGCCGAGTGAT.

The chain's CDR3 is CASSYTGDQPQHF. Partial CDR3 DNA: TGTGCCAGCAGTTACACAGGGGACCAGCCC. The rearrangement links TRBV6-2 or TRBV6-3 to TRBJ1-5, with 7 nucleotides matching TRBD1. The CDR3 goes on 3 residues after the read ends, and that part is filled in from the germline J gene. The germline V gene encodes CDR1 MNHEY and CDR2 SVGEGT. J gave up 7 bases and V 2 bases, and 2 bases lay outside the gene matches. CDR3 size: 13 residues.

In terms of frequency, this clone is medium-sized. The read gets to within 3 residues of the CDR3 end, and the germline J gene fills in the rest. The rearrangement joins TRBV10-1 to TRBJ2-5; a weak D match, TRBD1 (5 bases). The V gene's germline CDR1 is WNHNN and CDR2 SYGVQD (reference sequence). V was shortened by 4 bases and J by 7 bases, with 13 bases between the two germline ends. CDR3 size: 13 residues. The part of the CDR3 DNA that was read is TGCGCCAGCAGTGCAACAATCACAGGGACC. Translating it yields CASSATITGT. The full CDR3 protein reads CASSATITGTQYF.

Turning to this clone: With the read ending 3 residues before the CDR3 end, the germline J gene is used to fill in that end. The V gene is TRBV20-1, the J gene TRBJ2-5; weak D call: TRBD1 (5 bases). The V and J ends lost 3 bases and 3 bases respectively, with 14 bases between them. Germline CDR1 and CDR2: DFQATT and SNEGSKA (reference sequence). CDR3 length: 14 residues. The CDR3 reads CSARRQGEEETQYF. CDR3 DNA (partial): TGCAGTGCTAGGAGGCAGGGTGAGGAAGAGACC.

With regard to this clone: Sequencing ends 3 residues short of the CDR3 end; the germline J gene provides the rest. This chain connects TRBV19 to TRBJ2-7; a possible D gene is TRBD2 (6 bases). CDR3 length: 15 residues. The V gene's germline CDR1 is LNHDA and CDR2 SQIVND (reference sequence). Deletions cut 1 base from V and 6 bases from J, with 16 bases between. The part of the CDR3 DNA that was read is TGTGCCAGTAGTATAGGGACTACCCTTCGAGGCGAG. This encodes CASSIGTTLRGE. The CDR3, in full, reads CASSIGTTLRGEQYF.

Details on this clone: At one of its ends the junction is not consistent with the germline gene, which may arise from a read error. The CDR3 end lies 3 residues beyond the end of the read and is filled in from the germline J gene. This chain joins TRBV5-1 and TRBJ2-2; D possibly corresponds to TRBD2 (6 bases). There are 15 residues in the CDR3. The germline gives CDR1 SGHRS, CDR2 YFSETQ. This chain's CDR3 is CASSLRDSNTGELFF. The sequenced part of the CDR3 DNA is TGCGCCAGCAGCTTGAGGGACTCTAACACTGGGGAG.

Comments on this clone: The read ends 3 residues before the CDR3 terminus; that terminus is restored from the germline J gene. The chain is built from TRBV11-2 and TRBJ2-7; perhaps TRBD2 as D (5 bases). The V gene's germline CDR1 is SGHAT and CDR2 FQNNGV. Trimming took off 3 bases at V and 2 bases at J, with 14 bases between the two ends. The CDR3 covers 15 residues. This CDR3 reads CASSFYYPGAYEQYF. CDR3 bases read: TGTGCCAGCAGCTTCTACTATCCCGGGGCCTACGAG. Full variable domain (rest looked up from reference TRBV11-2 and TRBJ2-7): EAGVAQSPRYKIIEKRQSVAFWCNPISGHATLYWYQQILGQGPKLLIQFQNNGVVDDSQLPKDRFSAERLKGVDSTLKIQPAKLEDSAVYLCASSFYYPGAYEQYFGPGTRLTVT.

To note about this clone: With the read ending 3 residues before the CDR3 end, the germline J gene is used to fill in that end. V is TRBV27 and J is TRBJ2-1, with TRBD1 matching over 8 bases. Trimming took 5 bases from V and 8 from J; bases not matched to a gene: 8. The CDR3 is 14 residues long. CDR1 and CDR2 from the germline V gene are MNHEY and SMNVEV (reference sequence). Partial CDR3 DNA: TGTGCCAGCAGTCCAGGGGACAGGCCCTATGAG. It translates to CASSPGDRPYE. The entire CDR3 protein is CASSPGDRPYEQFF.

As regards this clone: The CDR3 is cut off 3 residues early in the read; its end comes from the germline J gene. The chain is built from TRBV7-2 and TRBJ2-1; 11 positions match TRBD2. V lost 3 bases to trimming and J lost 6 bases; unmatched junction nucleotides: 4. Germline CDR1 is SGHTA and CDR2 is FQGNSA. The CDR3 runs to 15 residues. CDR3 residues: CASSFFSGRGNEQFF. The part of the CDR3 DNA that was read is TGTGCCAGCAGCTTTTTTAGCGGGAGGGGCAATGAG.

On this clone itself: The sequenced fragment ends 3 residues before the CDR3 boundary, so the rest is inferred from the germline J gene. V and J are TRBV29-1 and TRBJ2-7, with 9 bases fitting TRBD1. J gave up 5 bases and V 7 bases, and 9 bases lay outside the gene matches. The CDR3 has 13 amino acids. CDR1 and CDR2 from the germline V gene are SQVTM and ANQGSEA. The CDR3 is CSAGRDRAHEQYF. CDR3 bases read: TGCAGCGCGGGACGGGACAGGGCCCACGAG.

In regard to this clone: Read data end 3 residues before the CDR3 end; the end is taken from the germline J gene. The genes are TRBV20-1 and TRBJ1-5; unclear D gene. The V gene's germline CDR1 is DFQATT and CDR2 SNEGSKA (reference sequence). The CDR3 length is 12 residues. The ends were cut back, 7 bases at V and 0 bases at J, with 7 bases in the middle. This chain's CDR3 is CSGRVSNQPQHF. CDR3 bases read: TGCAGTGGACGGGTTAGCAATCAGCCC.

Comment on this clone: The missing CDR3 end, 3 residues past where the read stops, is filled in from the germline J gene. V is TRBV30 and J is TRBJ1-4, with 9 bases that match TRBD1. The germline CDR1 and CDR2 sequences are GTSNPN and SVGIG (reference sequence). This CDR3 contains 14 residues. The CDR3 DNA, read in part, is TGTGCCTGGAGTCCTGGGACAGGGCTCGAAGAA. Translating gives CAWSPGTGLEE. The full CDR3 sequence reads CAWSPGTGLEELFF. The full variable domain, completed using reference TRBV30 and TRBJ1-4, is SQTIHQWPATLVQPVGSPLSLECTVEGTSNPNLYWYRQAAGRGLQLLFYSVGIGQISSEVPQNLSASRPQDRQFILSSKKLLLSDSGFYLCAWSPGTGLEELFFGSGTQLSVL.

With regard to this clone: The sequenced fragment ends 3 residues before the CDR3 boundary, so the rest is inferred from the germline J gene. The V call is TRBV19, the J call TRBJ1-1, with D perhaps TRBD1 (6 bases). This CDR3 comprises 16 residues. Trimming removed 7 bases from V and 4 bases from J, with 22 bases in between. The germline gives CDR1 LNHDA, CDR2 SQIVND (reference sequence). The CDR3 reads CASTSGVSNIFTEAFF. CDR3 bases read: TGTGCCAGTACCTCAGGGGTCTCTAATATATTCACTGAA.

CDR3 amino acids: CASSSGRIYGYTF. CDR3 DNA (partial): TGTGCCAGCAGTTCAGGTCGGATCTATGGC. This chain joins TRBV6-2 or TRBV6-3 and TRBJ1-2; D unresolved. The CDR3 is cut off 3 residues early in the read; its end comes from the germline J gene. The CDR3 is made up of 13 amino acids. CDR1 is MNHEY, CDR2 SVGEGT, per germline. Trimming stripped 4 bases from V and 4 bases from J, with 10 bases between.

Remarks on this clone: The DNA ends 3 residues before the CDR3 does, and the rest of the CDR3 is filled in from the germline J gene. V is TRBV2 and J is TRBJ1-5, with a tentative D call TRBD1 (5 bases). Germline CDR1 and CDR2: SNHLY and FYNNEI. This CDR3 spans 14 amino acids. The V end was cut by 6 bases, the J end by 4 bases, with 13 bases between. The CDR3 protein is CASRPRQSNQPQHF. The CDR3 bases that were read are TGTGCCAGCAGACCACGACAGTCTAATCAGCCC.

Details on this clone: The read falls 3 residues short of the CDR3 end, and the missing part is taken from the germline J gene. The gene calls are TRBV19 and TRBJ2-1, with 10 bases that match TRBD2. The ends lost 5 bases at V and 6 bases at J; junction bases unmatched: 7. Germline assignment: CDR1 LNHDA and CDR2 SQIVND (reference sequence). The CDR3 totals 15 residues. CDR3 DNA, as far as it was read: TGTGCCAGTAGTTCATACGGGACTAGCGTCAATGAG. Protein product: CASSSYGTSVNE. The full-length CDR3 reads as CASSSYGTSVNEQFF.